Below are 2 T cell receptor beta chains sequenced from a single sample in a study of blood T cell repertoires in COVID-19 (dated by TCRdb to 2019 to 2021). The method was the immunoSEQ multiplex PCR assay. The clones in this table, taken by TCRdb from immuneACCESS, are in-frame only. Not every clone is retained; where verified, under half of the shortfall comes from an unresolved V gene, and the cause of the rest is unknown. In all, the sample holds 170,000 or so clones, and under 85% of those were seen once. The ten largest account for over 6% of the sample. The sequencing input was peripheral blood. Receptors were obtained from a woman in her sixties or seventies with COVID-19, enrolled during active disease.

Here the CDR3 reads CASSPQGASTGELFF. Here the CDR3 DNA reads TGTGCCAGCTCACCGCAGGGGGCCTCTACCGGGGAGCTGTTTTTT. The rearrangement joins TRBV18 to TRBJ2-2; TRBD1 agrees at 8 bases. This CDR3 contains 15 residues. Germline values: CDR1 KGHSH, CDR2 LQKENI. Trimming took 3 bases from V and 5 from J; bases not matched to a gene: 5.

The chain couples TRBV28 to TRBJ2-1, with unresolved D. V was pared by 2 bases and J by 7 bases, with 12 bases between. From germline, CDR1 is MDHEN and CDR2 SYDVKM. The CDR3 consists of 14 residues. CDR3 loop: CASSLRSSRNEQFF. The DNA of the CDR3 is TGTGCCAGCAGTTTACGGTCATCGAGGAATGAGCAGTTCTTC.